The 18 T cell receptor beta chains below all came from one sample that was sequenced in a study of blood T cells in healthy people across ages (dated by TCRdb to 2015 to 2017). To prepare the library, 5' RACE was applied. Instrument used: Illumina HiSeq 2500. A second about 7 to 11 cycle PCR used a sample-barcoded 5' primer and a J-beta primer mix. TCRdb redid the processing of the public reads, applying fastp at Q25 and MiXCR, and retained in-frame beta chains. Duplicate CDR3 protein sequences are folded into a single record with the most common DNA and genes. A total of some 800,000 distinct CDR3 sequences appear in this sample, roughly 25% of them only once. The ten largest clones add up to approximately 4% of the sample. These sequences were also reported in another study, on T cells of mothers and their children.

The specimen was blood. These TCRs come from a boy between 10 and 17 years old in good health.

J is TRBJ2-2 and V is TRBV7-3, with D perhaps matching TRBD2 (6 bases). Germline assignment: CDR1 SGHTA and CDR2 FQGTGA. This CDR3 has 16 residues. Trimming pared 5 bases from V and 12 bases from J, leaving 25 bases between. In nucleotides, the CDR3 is TGTGCCAGCAGCCCCGTTGGAGGGCAGAACACCGGACAGCTGTTTTTT. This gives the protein CASSPVGGQNTGQLFF.

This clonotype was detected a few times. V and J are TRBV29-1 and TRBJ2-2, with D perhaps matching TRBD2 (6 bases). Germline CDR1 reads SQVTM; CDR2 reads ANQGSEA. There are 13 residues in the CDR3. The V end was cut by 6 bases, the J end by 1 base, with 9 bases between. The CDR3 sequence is CSVLGGNTGELFF. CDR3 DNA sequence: TGCAGCGTCCTGGGGGGGAACACCGGGGAGCTGTTTTTT.

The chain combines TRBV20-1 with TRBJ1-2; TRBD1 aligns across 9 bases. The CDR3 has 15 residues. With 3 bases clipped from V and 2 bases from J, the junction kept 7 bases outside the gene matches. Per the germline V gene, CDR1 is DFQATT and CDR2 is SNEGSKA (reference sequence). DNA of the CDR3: TGCAGTGCTAGGGCCCGGACAGGGGTGAACTATGGCTACACCTTC. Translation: CSARARTGVNYGYTF.

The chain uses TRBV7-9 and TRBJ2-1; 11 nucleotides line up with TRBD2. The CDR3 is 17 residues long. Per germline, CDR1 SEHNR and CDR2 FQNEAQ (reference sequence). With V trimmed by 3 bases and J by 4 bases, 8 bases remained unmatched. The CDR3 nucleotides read TGTGCCAGCAGCTTTGTGGGGACTAGCGGCAGATACAATGAGCAGTTCTTC. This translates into CASSFVGTSGRYNEQFF.

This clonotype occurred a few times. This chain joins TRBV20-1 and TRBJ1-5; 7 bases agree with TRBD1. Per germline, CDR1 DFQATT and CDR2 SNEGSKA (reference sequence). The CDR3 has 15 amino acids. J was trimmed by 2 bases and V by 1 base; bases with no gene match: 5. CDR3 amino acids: CSARAGTARNQPQHF. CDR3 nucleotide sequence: TGCAGTGCTAGAGCGGGGACAGCTCGCAATCAGCCCCAGCATTTT.

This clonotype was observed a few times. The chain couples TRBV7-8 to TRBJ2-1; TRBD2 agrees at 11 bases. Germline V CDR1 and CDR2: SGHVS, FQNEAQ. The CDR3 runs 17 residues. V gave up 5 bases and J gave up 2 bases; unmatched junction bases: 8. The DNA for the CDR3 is TGTGCCAGCAGCACACAACTAGCGGGAGTTGCCTACAATGAGCAGTTCTTC. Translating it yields CASSTQLAGVAYNEQFF.

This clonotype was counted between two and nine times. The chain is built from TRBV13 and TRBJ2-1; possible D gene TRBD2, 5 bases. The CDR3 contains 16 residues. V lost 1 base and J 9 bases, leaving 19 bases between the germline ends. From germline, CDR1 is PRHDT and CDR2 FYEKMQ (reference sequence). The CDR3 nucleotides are TGTGCCAGCAGCTTAGAATGGAGGCGGAAAGTGGCTGAGCAGTTCTTC. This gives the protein CASSLEWRRKVAEQFF.

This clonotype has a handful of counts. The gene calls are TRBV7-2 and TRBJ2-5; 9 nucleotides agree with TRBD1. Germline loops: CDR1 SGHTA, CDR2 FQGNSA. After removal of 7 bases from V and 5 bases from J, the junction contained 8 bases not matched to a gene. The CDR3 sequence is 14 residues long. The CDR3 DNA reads TGTGCCAGCACCGGGGACAGGGCGGTGGAGACCCAGTACTTC. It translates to CASTGDRAVETQYF. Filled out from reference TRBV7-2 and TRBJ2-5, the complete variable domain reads GAGVSQSPSNKVTEKGKDVELRCDPISGHTALYWYRQSLGQGLEFLIYFQGNSAPDKSGLPSDRFSAERTGGSVSTLTIQRTQQEDSAVYLCASTGDRAVETQYFGPGTRLLVL.

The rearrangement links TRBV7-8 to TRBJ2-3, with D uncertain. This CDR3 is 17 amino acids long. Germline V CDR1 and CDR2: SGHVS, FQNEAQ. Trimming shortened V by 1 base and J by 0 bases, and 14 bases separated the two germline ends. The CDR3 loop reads CASSLVISDSSTDTQYF. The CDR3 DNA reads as TGTGCCAGCAGCTTAGTAATTTCAGATTCTAGCACAGATACGCAGTATTTT.

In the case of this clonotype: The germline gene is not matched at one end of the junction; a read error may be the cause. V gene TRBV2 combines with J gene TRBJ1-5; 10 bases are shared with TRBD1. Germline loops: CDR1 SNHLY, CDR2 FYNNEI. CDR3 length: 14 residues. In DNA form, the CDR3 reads TGTGCCAGCAGTACGGGACAGGGGAATCAGCCCAAGCATTTT. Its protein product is CASSTGQGNQPKHF.

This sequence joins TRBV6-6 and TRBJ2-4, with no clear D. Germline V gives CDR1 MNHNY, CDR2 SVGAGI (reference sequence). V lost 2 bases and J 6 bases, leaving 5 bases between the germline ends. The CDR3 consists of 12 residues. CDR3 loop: CASSYETNIQYF. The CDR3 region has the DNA TGTGCCAGCAGTTACGAGACAAACATTCAGTACTTC.

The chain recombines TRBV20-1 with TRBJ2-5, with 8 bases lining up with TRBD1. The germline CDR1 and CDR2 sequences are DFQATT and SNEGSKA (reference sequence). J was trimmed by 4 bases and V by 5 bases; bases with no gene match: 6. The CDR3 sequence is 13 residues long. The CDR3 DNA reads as TGCAGTGCTCAGCAGGGGGCCGGAGAGACCCAGTACTTC. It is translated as CSAQQGAGETQYF.

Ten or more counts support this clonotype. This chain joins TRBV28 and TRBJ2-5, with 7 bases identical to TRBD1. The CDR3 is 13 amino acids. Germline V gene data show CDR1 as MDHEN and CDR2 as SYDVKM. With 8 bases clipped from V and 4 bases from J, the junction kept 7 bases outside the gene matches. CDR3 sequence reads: CASGQEPLETQYF. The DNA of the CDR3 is TGTGCCAGCGGACAGGAACCGTTAGAGACCCAGTACTTC.

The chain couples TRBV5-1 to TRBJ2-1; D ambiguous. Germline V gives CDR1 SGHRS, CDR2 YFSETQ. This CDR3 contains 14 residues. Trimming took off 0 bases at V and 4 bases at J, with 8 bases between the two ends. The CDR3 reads CASSLVPEYNEQFF. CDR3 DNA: TGCGCCAGCAGCTTGGTGCCAGAGTACAATGAGCAGTTCTTC. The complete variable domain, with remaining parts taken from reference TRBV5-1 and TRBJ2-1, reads KAGVTQTPRYLIKTRGQQVTLSCSPISGHRSVSWYQQTPGQGLQFLFEYFSETQRNKGNFPGRFSGRQFSNSRSEMNVSTLELGDSALYLCASSLVPEYNEQFFGPGTRLTVL.

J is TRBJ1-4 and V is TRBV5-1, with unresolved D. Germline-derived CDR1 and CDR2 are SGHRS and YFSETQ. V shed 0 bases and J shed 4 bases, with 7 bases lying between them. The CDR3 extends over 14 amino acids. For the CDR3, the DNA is TGCGCCAGCAGCTTGGCGCAGTTTAATGAAAAACTGTTTTTT. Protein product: CASSLAQFNEKLFF.

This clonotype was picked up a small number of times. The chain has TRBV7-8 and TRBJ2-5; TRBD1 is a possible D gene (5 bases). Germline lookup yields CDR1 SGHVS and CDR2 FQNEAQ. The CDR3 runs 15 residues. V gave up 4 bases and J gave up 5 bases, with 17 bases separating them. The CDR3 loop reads CASSWGQAPPETQYF. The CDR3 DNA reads TGTGCCAGCAGCTGGGGCCAGGCCCCCCCGGAGACCCAGTACTTC.

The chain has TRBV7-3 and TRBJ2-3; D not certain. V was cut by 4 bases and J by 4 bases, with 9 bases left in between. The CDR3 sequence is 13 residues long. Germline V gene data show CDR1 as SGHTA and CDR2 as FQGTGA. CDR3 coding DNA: TGTGCCAGCAGCTCATATAGGTCAGATACGCAGTATTTT. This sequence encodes CASSSYRSDTQYF.

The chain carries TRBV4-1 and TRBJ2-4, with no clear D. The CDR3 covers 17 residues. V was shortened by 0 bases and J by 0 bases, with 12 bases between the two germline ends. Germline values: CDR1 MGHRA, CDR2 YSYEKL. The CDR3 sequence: CASSQDGSQLAKNIQYF. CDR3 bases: TGCGCCAGCAGCCAAGACGGGTCCCAGCTAGCCAAAAACATTCAGTACTTC.